Shown below are 31 T cell receptor beta chains from a single sample sequenced in a study of blood T cell repertoires in COVID-19. The repertoire was sequenced with immunoSEQ multiplex PCR; TCRdb's copy has only in-frame clones and lacks some. The top ten clones hold roughly 2.5% of a sample with over 200,000 clones, 88% of them seen once. Sequenced input: peripheral blood. The receptors shown here come from a woman aged 60-70 years with acute or convalescent COVID-19.

Worth noting for this clone: Other DNA sequences in the sample encode the same CDR3. This chain joins TRBV6-2 or TRBV6-3 and TRBJ2-3; the match to TRBD2 covers 10 bases. Germline V gives CDR1 MNHEY, CDR2 SVGEGT. The CDR3 is 16 residues long. Trimming cost V 2 bases and J 6 bases; bases outside gene matches: 8. CDR3 residues: CASSYGLAGARDTQYF. CDR3 DNA: TGTGCCAGCAGTTACGGTCTAGCGGGAGCACGCGATACGCAGTATTTT.

J is TRBJ2-7 and V is TRBV18; 9 nucleotides line up with TRBD1. V lost 2 bases, J lost 0 bases, and 5 bases stayed unmatched. Germline V gene sequence: CDR1 KGHSH, CDR2 LQKENI. The CDR3 is made up of 16 amino acids. Here the CDR3 DNA reads TGTGCCAGCTCACCATTGGGACAGGGAAGCTCCTACGAGCAGTACTTC. This encodes CASSPLGQGSSYEQYF.

This clone appeared once. The chain carries TRBV9 and TRBJ1-5; 9 nucleotides line up with TRBD1. V was pared by 4 bases and J by 3 bases, with 5 bases of the junction left unmatched. CDR1 is SGDLS, CDR2 YYNGEE, per germline. The CDR3 has 15 residues. CDR3 loop: CASSQGQGTNQPQHF. CDR3 sequence (DNA): TGTGCCAGCAGCCAGGGACAGGGAACCAATCAGCCCCAGCATTTT.

V usage is TRBV5-1 and J usage is TRBJ2-2; TRBD2 might be the D (6 bases). Germline values: CDR1 SGHRS, CDR2 YFSETQ. The CDR3 length is 17 residues. V lost 0 bases to trimming and J lost 0 bases, with 12 bases between them. CDR3 nucleotides: TGCGCCAGCAGCTTGGCCGTTAGCGGCGCGAACACCGGGGAGCTGTTTTTT. Translated, it gives CASSLAVSGANTGELFF.

This clone has a handful of counts. The chain carries TRBV5-1 and TRBJ1-3; possible D gene TRBD1, 6 bases. Germline V gives CDR1 SGHRS, CDR2 YFSETQ. V dropped 4 bases and J dropped 0 bases, with 14 bases sitting between them. CDR3 length: 16 residues. The CDR3 DNA sequence: TGCGCCAGCAGCCCTCGGACAGATCGCTCTGGAAACACCATATATTTT. It encodes CASSPRTDRSGNTIYF. The variable domain in full, completed from reference TRBV5-1 and TRBJ1-3, reads KAGVTQTPRYLIKTRGQQVTLSCSPISGHRSVSWYQQTPGQGLQFLFEYFSETQRNKGNFPGRFSGRQFSNSRSEMNVSTLELGDSALYLCASSPRTDRSGNTIYFGEGSWLTVV.

The count of this clone is one. The chain has TRBV28 and TRBJ1-2; TRBD1 matches 8 bases. Trimming cost V 6 bases and J 5 bases; bases outside gene matches: 8. The CDR3 is made up of 14 amino acids. Germline-derived CDR1 and CDR2 are MDHEN and SYDVKM. The chain's CDR3 is CASSLLTGGYGYTF. The CDR3, as DNA: TGTGCCAGCAGCCTACTCACAGGGGGGTATGGCTACACCTTC.

The rearrangement joins TRBV18 to TRBJ2-3; TRBD2 matches at 9 bases. Germline-derived CDR1 and CDR2 are KGHSH and LQKENI. This CDR3 comprises 16 residues. V was clipped by 1 base and J by 3 bases; unmatched bases: 5. In DNA form, the CDR3 reads TGTGCCAGCTCACCACTTAGCGGGAGAGGGACAGATACGCAGTATTTT. This gives the protein CASSPLSGRGTDTQYF.

The rearrangement uses TRBV28 and TRBJ2-4; 15 positions agree with TRBD2. With V trimmed by 5 bases and J by 9 bases, 8 bases remained unmatched. Germline CDR1 and CDR2: MDHEN and SYDVKM. The CDR3 totals 16 residues. The CDR3 protein is CASSPGTSGRYPIQYF. CDR3 bases: TGTGCCAGCAGTCCGGGGACTAGCGGGAGGTATCCCATTCAGTACTTC. Full variable domain (rest looked up from reference TRBV28 and TRBJ2-4): DVKVTQSSRYLVKRTGEKVFLECVQDMDHENMFWYRQDPGLGLRLIYFSYDVKMKEKGDIPEGYSVSREKKERFSLILESASTNQTSMYLCASSPGTSGRYPIQYFGAGTRLSVL.

V usage is TRBV5-1 and J usage is TRBJ1-5; maybe TRBD1 (5 bases). This CDR3 is built from 13 residues. V lost 2 bases, J lost 5 bases, and 8 bases lay in between. CDR1 and CDR2 (germline): SGHRS, YFSETQ. CDR3 nucleotide sequence: TGCGCCAGCAGCTTTGGAGGGGATCAGCCCCAGCATTTT. It yields the protein CASSFGGDQPQHF. The complete variable domain, with remaining parts taken from reference TRBV5-1 and TRBJ1-5, reads KAGVTQTPRYLIKTRGQQVTLSCSPISGHRSVSWYQQTPGQGLQFLFEYFSETQRNKGNFPGRFSGRQFSNSRSEMNVSTLELGDSALYLCASSFGGDQPQHFGDGTRLSIL.

The chain links TRBV19 to TRBJ1-4; 9 bases align to TRBD1. The CDR3 length is 16 residues. Germline CDR1 reads LNHDA; CDR2 reads SQIVND (reference sequence). J lost 5 bases, V lost 1 base, and 5 bases had no gene match. In DNA form, the CDR3 reads TGTGCCAGTAGTATAGCCAACAGGGGGCAGAATGAAAAACTGTTTTTT. This translates into CASSIANRGQNEKLFF.

The CDR3 loop is CATSDLLADSYEQYF. The CDR3, as DNA: TGTGCCACCAGTGACCTCCTAGCGGACTCCTACGAGCAGTACTTC. The V gene is TRBV24-1, the J gene TRBJ2-7; 7 bases match TRBD2. The V and J ends lost 4 bases and 0 bases, in that order; junction bases with no gene match: 5. Germline CDR1 KGHDR, CDR2 SFDVKD. The CDR3 has 15 amino acids.

The chain joins TRBV11-2 to TRBJ1-4, with 10 nucleotides matching TRBD1. Germline V gives CDR1 SGHAT, CDR2 FQNNGV. The CDR3 has 14 residues. The ends lost 4 bases at V and 8 bases at J; junction bases unmatched: 4. This CDR3 is CASSSDRGREKLFF. CDR3 DNA: TGTGCCAGCAGCTCGGACAGGGGGAGGGAAAAACTGTTTTTT. The full variable domain, with the rest looked up from reference TRBV11-2 and TRBJ1-4, is EAGVAQSPRYKIIEKRQSVAFWCNPISGHATLYWYQQILGQGPKLLIQFQNNGVVDDSQLPKDRFSAERLKGVDSTLKIQPAKLEDSAVYLCASSSDRGREKLFFGSGTQLSVL.

The rearrangement links TRBV5-1 to TRBJ2-1, with 7 nucleotides matching TRBD1. The trim removed 0 bases at V and 7 bases at J, leaving 10 bases unmatched. Germline lookup yields CDR1 SGHRS and CDR2 YFSETQ. The CDR3 length is 16 residues. The CDR3 sequence is CASSLAAGTAANEQFF. CDR3 DNA sequence: TGCGCCAGCAGCTTGGCAGCCGGGACAGCCGCGAATGAGCAGTTCTTC.

The chain links TRBV6-5 to TRBJ2-7; perhaps TRBD1 as D (6 bases). The germline gives CDR1 MNHEY, CDR2 SVGAGI. The germline V and J ends were trimmed by 9 bases and 7 bases, with 19 bases remaining between them. The CDR3 totals 13 residues. This CDR3 is CASIGTPEGEQYF. The CDR3 nucleotides are TGTGCCAGTATCGGGACACCTGAGGGTGAGCAGTACTTC.

This clone was found once. The chain joins TRBV5-1 to TRBJ2-1, with D uncertain. Germline V gene lookup returns CDR1 SGHRS and CDR2 YFSETQ. CDR3 size: 15 residues. Trimming stripped 2 bases from V and 1 base from J, with 10 bases between. DNA of the CDR3: TGCGCCAGCAGCTTCACCGGGTTTTCCTACAATGAGCAGTTCTTC. Translated: CASSFTGFSYNEQFF.

The genes are TRBV2 and TRBJ1-1; no clear D. The V and J ends lost 3 bases and 1 base respectively, with 15 bases between them. The germline gives CDR1 SNHLY, CDR2 FYNNEI. The CDR3 sequence is 16 residues long. The CDR3 nucleotides are TGTGCCAGCAGTGAGAAGAGACCGGCGGGGAACACTGAAGCTTTCTTT. Translation gives CASSEKRPAGNTEAFF.

The chain combines TRBV6-4 with TRBJ2-1; 12 nucleotides agree with TRBD2. Germline values: CDR1 MRHNA, CDR2 SNTAGT. This CDR3 comprises 15 residues. V lost 5 bases to trimming and J lost 4 bases; unmatched junction nucleotides: 3. The DNA for the CDR3 is TGTGCCAGCAGTCGGACTAGCGGGAAATACAATGAGCAGTTCTTC. Amino acid sequence: CASSRTSGKYNEQFF.

The gene calls are TRBV5-4 and TRBJ1-1; a possible D gene is TRBD1 (5 bases). The CDR3 consists of 14 residues. Germline CDR1 SGHNT, CDR2 YYREEE (reference sequence). V lost 4 bases to trimming and J lost 7 bases, with 17 bases between them. DNA for the CDR3: TGTGCCAGCAGCCGCCCCCGACAGTCAAATGAAGCTTTCTTT. Translation gives CASSRPRQSNEAFF.

This chain uses TRBV9 with TRBJ1-3; the D gene is possibly TRBD1 (5 bases). The CDR3 is 14 residues long. CDR1 SGDLS and CDR2 YYNGEE come from the germline V gene. V lost 0 bases and J 4 bases, leaving 8 bases between the germline ends. The CDR3 here is CASSVAGAGNTIYF. The CDR3 region has the DNA TGTGCCAGCAGCGTAGCTGGGGCGGGAAACACCATATATTTT.

The J gene is TRBJ1-4, the V gene TRBV6-5, with a weak D call TRBD1 (5 bases). Germline CDR1 is MNHEY and CDR2 is SVGAGI. Trimming left V 5 bases short and J 11 bases short, with 18 bases between. The CDR3 sequence is 14 residues long. Written as DNA, the CDR3 is TGTGCCAGCAGTACCCAGGCCGCGGGGCTCAAACTGTTTTTT. Translation: CASSTQAAGLKLFF.

The genes are TRBV7-3 and TRBJ1-1; the D gene is possibly TRBD1 (5 bases). Trimming pared 4 bases from V and 1 base from J, leaving 16 bases between. Germline CDR1 and CDR2: SGHTA and FQGTGA. The CDR3 consists of 16 residues. CDR3 sequence (DNA): TGTGCCAGCAGCTCATGGGGCACATTCTCGAACACTGAAGCTTTCTTT. Residues: CASSSWGTFSNTEAFF. Drawing the rest from reference TRBV7-3 and TRBJ1-1, the complete variable domain is GAGVSQTPSNKVTEKGKYVELRCDPISGHTALYWYRQSLGQGPEFLIYFQGTGAADDSGLPNDRFFAVRPEGSVSTLKIQRTERGDSAVYLCASSSWGTFSNTEAFFGQGTRLTVV.

V and J are TRBV6-5 and TRBJ1-1; D possibly corresponds to TRBD1 (5 bases). Germline CDR1 is MNHEY and CDR2 is SVGAGI. The CDR3 length is 15 residues. Trimming took 6 bases from V and 0 from J, leaving 14 bases between them. Here the CDR3 DNA reads TGTGCCAGCAGGCAGGGTAGAGGAGTGAACACTGAAGCTTTCTTT. Encoded protein: CASRQGRGVNTEAFF.

This clone was seen a handful of times. The rearrangement uses TRBV2 and TRBJ2-2; D ambiguous. Trimming took off 4 bases at V and 7 bases at J, with 4 bases between the two ends. This CDR3 has 11 residues. Per germline, CDR1 SNHLY and CDR2 FYNNEI. The CDR3: CASSVFGELFF. CDR3 in DNA: TGTGCCAGCAGTGTCTTCGGGGAGCTGTTTTTT.

The J gene is TRBJ1-2, the V gene TRBV7-2; weak D call: TRBD1 (5 bases). The V gene's germline CDR1 is SGHTA and CDR2 FQGNSA. The CDR3 is 15 residues long. Between the trimmed V and J ends, which lost 1 base and 0 bases, there was a span of 9 bases. The CDR3 sequence is CASSLGWTTNYGYTF. The CDR3 DNA follows: TGTGCCAGCAGCTTAGGTTGGACAACTAACTATGGCTACACCTTC.

The chain combines TRBV6-6 with TRBJ1-5, with D possibly TRBD1 on 5 matching bases. Between the trimmed V and J ends, which lost 0 bases and 7 bases, there was a span of 16 bases. CDR1 is MNHNY, CDR2 SVGAGI, per germline (reference sequence). This CDR3 region has 16 residues. The CDR3 region is CASSYSTSRANQPQHF. CDR3 DNA sequence: TGTGCCAGCAGTTACTCGACAAGCAGGGCAAACCAGCCCCAGCATTTT.

The gene calls are TRBV7-9 and TRBJ2-3; D is unclear. The CDR3 is 15 residues long. CDR1 SEHNR and CDR2 FQNEAQ come from the germline V gene (reference sequence). Trimming pared 1 base from V and 0 bases from J, leaving 8 bases between. CDR3 sequence: CASSLVQKSTDTQYF. The CDR3 DNA reads as TGTGCCAGCAGCTTAGTGCAGAAGAGCACAGATACGCAGTATTTT.

The chain links TRBV9 to TRBJ1-6; no reliable D call. V was pared by 4 bases and J by 0 bases, with 14 bases between. The CDR3 contains 17 residues. Germline loops: CDR1 SGDLS, CDR2 YYNGEE. The CDR3 DNA is TGTGCCAGCAGCAGTGACCCGCGGAGCTCCTATAATTCACCCCTCCACTTT. Translation: CASSSDPRSSYNSPLHF.

V usage is TRBV9 and J usage is TRBJ1-2; D call uncertain. The CDR3 sequence is 14 residues long. Germline V gives CDR1 SGDLS, CDR2 YYNGEE. The V end was cut by 0 bases, the J end by 2 bases, with 8 bases between. CDR3 amino acids: CASSVAPGNYGYTF. The CDR3 DNA is TGTGCCAGCAGCGTAGCTCCAGGAAACTATGGCTACACCTTC.

This chain links TRBV19 with TRBJ2-1; 9 nucleotides line up with TRBD2. The CDR3 contains 16 residues. Germline V CDR1 and CDR2: LNHDA, SQIVND (reference sequence). J gave up 7 bases and V 3 bases, and 10 bases lay outside the gene matches. The CDR3 nucleotides are TGTGCCAGTAGTATTGATGCTAGCGGGGTTTCGAATGAGCAGTTCTTC. Amino acids: CASSIDASGVSNEQFF.

This rearrangement joins TRBV7-2 to TRBJ2-3, with TRBD2 identical over 8 bases. The germline V gene has CDR1 SGHTA and CDR2 FQGNSA. V shed 3 bases, J shed 5 bases, and the junction held 7 bases outside the gene matches. The CDR3 runs to 15 residues. CDR3 amino acids: CASSFYGGAVDTQYF. The CDR3, as DNA: TGTGCCAGCAGCTTTTACGGGGGGGCCGTAGATACGCAGTATTTT. Full variable domain (remainder filled in from reference TRBV7-2 and TRBJ2-3): GAGVSQSPSNKVTEKGKDVELRCDPISGHTALYWYRQSLGQGLEFLIYFQGNSAPDKSGLPSDRFSAERTGGSVSTLTIQRTQQEDSAVYLCASSFYGGAVDTQYFGPGTRLTVL.

The V and J genes are TRBV29-1 and TRBJ1-5, with D hard to call. From germline, CDR1 is SQVTM and CDR2 ANQGSEA. V was pared by 4 bases and J by 3 bases, with 16 bases between. The CDR3 length is 15 residues. The CDR3 is CSVVRAYRPNQPQHF. The CDR3 DNA follows: TGCAGCGTTGTGCGAGCTTACAGACCCAATCAGCCCCAGCATTTT.